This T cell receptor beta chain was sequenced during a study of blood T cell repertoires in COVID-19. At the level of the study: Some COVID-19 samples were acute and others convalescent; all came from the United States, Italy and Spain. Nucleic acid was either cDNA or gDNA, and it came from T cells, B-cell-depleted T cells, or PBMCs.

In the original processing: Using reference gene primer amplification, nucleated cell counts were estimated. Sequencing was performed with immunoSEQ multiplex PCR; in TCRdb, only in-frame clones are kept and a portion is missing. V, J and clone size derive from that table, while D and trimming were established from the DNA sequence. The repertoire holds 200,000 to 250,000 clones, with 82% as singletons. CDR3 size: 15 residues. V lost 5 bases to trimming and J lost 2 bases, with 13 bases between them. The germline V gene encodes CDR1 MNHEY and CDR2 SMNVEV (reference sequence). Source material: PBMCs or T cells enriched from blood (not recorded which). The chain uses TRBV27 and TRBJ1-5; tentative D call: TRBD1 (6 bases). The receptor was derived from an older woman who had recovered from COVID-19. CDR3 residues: CASSQQGQGNQPQHF. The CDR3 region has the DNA TGTGCCAGCAGTCAACAGGGCCAGGGCAATCAGCCCCAGCATTTT.